Presented here are 6 T cell receptor beta chains from one specimen sequenced in a study of blood T cell repertoires in COVID-19 (TCRdb year 2020). Libraries came from the immunoSEQ multiplex PCR assay. What TCRdb holds here is the immuneACCESS table cut down to in-frame rearrangements. Part of the clones is not present; checked against another copy, under half of the missing clones reflect an unresolved V gene, and the others are unexplained. Counted in this sample were under 300,000 clones; around 88% of them appeared once. The ten biggest clones cover 2% to 2.5% of the sample. The sample taken for sequencing was PBMCs or T cells enriched from blood (not recorded which). These receptors originate from a middle-aged woman with acute COVID-19.

The chain carries TRBV28 and TRBJ1-2, with a tentative D call TRBD1 (5 bases). In germline, CDR1 is MDHEN, CDR2 SYDVKM. The CDR3 consists of 15 residues. Trimming stripped 3 bases from V and 9 bases from J, with 20 bases between. The CDR3 loop reads CASSLVGQGPGSYTF. Written as DNA, the CDR3 is TGTGCCAGCAGTTTGGTCGGGCAGGGTCCTGGGAGCTACACCTTC.

The CDR3, as DNA: TGTGCCAGCACCAACTGGGGGGGACACTTCGCCGAGCAGTACTTC. Translating it yields CASTNWGGHFAEQYF. The rearrangement uses TRBV5-6 and TRBJ2-7, with D perhaps TRBD2 (7 bases). This CDR3 has 15 residues. Looked up from germline, CDR1 is SGHDT and CDR2 is YYEEEE. V was clipped by 6 bases and J by 6 bases, with 22 bases between them.

The chain couples TRBV12-3 or TRBV12-4 to TRBJ1-5, with 8 nucleotides matching TRBD1. This CDR3 has 13 residues. Losses at the gene ends were 5 bases for V and 5 bases for J; bases not matched to a gene: 2. CDR3 sequence: CASSGQGDQPQHF. The CDR3 coding sequence is TGTGCCAGCAGTGGACAGGGAGATCAGCCCCAGCATTTT.

Only one count was recorded for this clone. The same CDR3 is also encoded by other DNA sequences in this sample. The chain is built from TRBV5-4 and TRBJ2-7, with TRBD1 identical over 9 bases. This CDR3 is built from 14 residues. The junction had 4 bases not matched to a gene; V was cut back by 4 bases and J by 2 bases. From germline, CDR1 is SGHNT and CDR2 YYREEE (reference sequence). CDR3 DNA: TGTGCCAGCAGCCCGGGACAGGGACCCTACGAGCAGTACTTC. Its translation is CASSPGQGPYEQYF.

The V call is TRBV7-2, the J call TRBJ2-5; 7 bases are a match to TRBD2. Germline trimming cut 2 bases from V and 2 bases from J; bases unmatched to any gene: 11. Germline lookup yields CDR1 SGHTA and CDR2 FQGNSA. The CDR3 consists of 17 residues. The CDR3 DNA follows: TGTGCCAGCAGCTTATTAATGGGTCGGGGGGAGCAAGAGACCCAGTACTTC. This codes for CASSLLMGRGEQETQYF.

This chain uses TRBV5-6 with TRBJ1-2, with TRBD1 matching over 7 bases. J was trimmed by 4 bases and V by 1 base; bases with no gene match: 19. The germline V gene encodes CDR1 SGHDT and CDR2 YYEEEE. This CDR3 is built from 19 residues. The CDR3 nucleotides are TGTGCCAGCAGCTTGAAGGGGGAGGACAGGCTCTACCTATCCTATGGCTACACCTTC. Translation gives CASSLKGEDRLYLSYGYTF.